Listed below are T cell receptor beta chains from one sample, sequenced in a study of regulatory T cells in long-lasting Graves disease. MiXCR, run by TCRdb on the multiplex PCR reads, gives a single entry per CDR3 protein. The sample shows 350,000 to 500,000 distinct CDR3 sequences, 20% to 25% of them seen only once. The sequenced sample was peripheral blood mononuclear cells (PBMCs), obtained when the disease was refractory, from a patient treated with antithyroid drugs. These receptors were taken from a female donor with Graves disease. The CDR3 runs from the conserved cysteine through the conserved F or W. Fields, in order: CDR3 length, V gene, CDR3 protein.

14,TRBV19,CASSIGSSPNEQFF
13,TRBV19,CASSPGLHTEAFF
15,TRBV29-1,CSVAGLADLYNEQFF
15,TRBV9,CASSDQEVAGNTIYF
14,TRBV27,CASSSGYLNEKLFF
14,TRBV7-3,CASSTRARADEQYF
13,TRBV20-1,CSARPPWGSGYTF
15,TRBV28,CASSLRGTSAYEQYF
17,TRBV6-1,CASSKGGGGGKGETQYF
15,TRBV24-1,CATSDRRAATNEQFF
12,TRBV20-1,CSAIPSGDEQYF
14,TRBV20-1,CSARVRSRRDTQYF
17,TRBV27,CASSSSPQGPRSYGYTF
11,TRBV11-1,CASSQNYEQYF
14,TRBV28,CASSSLAGYNEQFF
14,TRBV28,CASTHSDRGETQYF
14,TRBV30,CAWRRLAGVRELFF
15,TRBV7-3,CASSPGLFSTDTQYF
12,TRBV2,CASIQGVGELFF
14,TRBV30,CAWSVLSYNSPLHF
15,TRBV15,CATSSTPENTGELFF
15,TRBV28,CASSRDSRSGNTIYF
19,TRBV14,CASSQMDREGEGINEKLFF
14,TRBV10-3,CAIIPGPSSYEQYF
14,TRBV5-1,CASRPGAGTGELFF
14,TRBV6-5,CASSFDRGAEKLFF
11,TRBV20-1,CSVRRGTEAFF
14,TRBV2,CASSRDSNNSPLHF
15,TRBV5-1,CASSLATRGSGEQYF
17,TRBV28,CASSFQPSDRSQETQYF
13,TRBV2,CASSGGSFQQAFF
12,TRBV12-3/TRBV12-4,CASSLEGSTQYF
10,TRBV2,CASRGYEQYF
15,TRBV11-2,CASSPEPGAGNTIYF
11,TRBV30,CAWSARAEAFF
14,TRBV19,CASSVLGATGELFF
15,TRBV11-2,CASSYRWGRTDTQYF
15,TRBV28,CASSFLAGGVNEQFF
12,TRBV30,CAWRWEHTEAFF
16,TRBV4-1,CASSLQPSGTSYEQYF
12,TRBV10-3,CAISGSGYEQYF